This T cell receptor (beta chain) was profiled in a study of human T cells and chemical hapten exposure. Study-wide background: Recorded diagnoses among the mostly female patients were alopecia areata, totalis or universalis.

Time point defined: patch test 1, 2 weeks after DPC sensitization. The treatment here: therapeutic diphenylcyclopropenone sensitization with weekly scalp DPC. For this clonotype: Here the CDR3 omits its conserved ending phenylalanine or tryptophan, so a read error is the likely source.

MiXCR was run by TCRdb on the RACE reads, yielding one entry per CDR3 protein. The repertoire holds nearly 350,000 distinct CDR3 sequences, with under 8% as singletons. The sequence was collected from a woman between 18 and 29 years old with alopecia areata. Some clones in this sample may be carry-over from other donors' samples. Sequencing was performed on whole blood, taken in connection with sensitization to the hapten diphenylcyclopropenone (DPC).

In nucleotides, the CDR3 is TGCGCCAGCAGCTTGGAAGGGGTCGACGCATCCTATGGCTACACCTAC. It encodes CASSLEGVDASYGYTY. This chain links TRBV5-1 with TRBJ1-2; D perhaps matches TRBD1 (5 bases). The CDR3 sequence is 16 residues long. In germline, CDR1 is SGHRS, CDR2 YFSETQ. Trimming removed 0 bases from V and 4 bases from J, with 16 bases in between.